This T cell receptor (beta chain) was obtained from a study of identical twins listed by TCRdb under 2016. For the wider study: To test whether fetal clonotypes persist, the study used deep sequencing on TCR alpha and beta repertoires from monozygotic twins, unrelated adults of various ages, and cord blood. To rule out contamination, replicate twin experiments were performed at different times with different library preparation protocols.

The study at large found these results: In monozygotic twins, out-of-frame TCR alpha sharing was systematically underestimated by recombination models, although the models agreed with sharing between unrelated individuals. A weaker excess of twin sharing was found in beta out-of-frame sequences because the signal-to-noise ratio was lowered by fewer shared sequences. Because the same donors could not be followed over many years, conclusions were based on cross-sectional statistical analysis. Abundant cord blood beta clonotypes had fewer insertions, young adult naive repertoires showed a similar but weaker trend, and memory repertoires showed no such trend. Compared with coincidental sharing between unrelated individuals, out-of-frame TCR alpha sequences shared between twins showed an excess of sequences with low generation probability. Zero-insertion analyses could be partly confounded by invariant T cells such as MAIT and iNKT, although diverse VJ usage argued against such confounding for most clonotypes.

Worth noting for this clonotype: No cognate antigen has been identified for it. Base quality data are lacking; no much larger clone is found one base away.

Library construction relied on 5' RACE. The instrument given in TCRdb is Illumina HiSeq 2000. A universal primer binding site was added through template switching, and the final cDNA carried a unique molecular identifier so that TCR cDNA molecules could be counted accurately. Specific primers in the conserved constant-segment region were used to synthesize first-strand cDNA for the TCR alpha and beta chains. Each cDNA library was double barcoded, with a SMART-Mk sample barcode plus Illumina barcodes, to control for contamination. Two successive PCR steps introduced TruSeq adapter sequences along with Illumina sample barcodes. The TCR alpha and beta cDNA libraries were sequenced on the Illumina HiSeq platform using custom primers. On the authors' methods: MiGEC processed the raw reads to extract unique molecular identifiers, while MiXCR was used to determine the CDR3 positions. Recombination models were inferred per individual with the repgenHMM and IGoR tools using an EM algorithm. The analysis of shared clonotypes was done with the tcR package in R, with sharing normalized by the product of cloneset sizes. To study raw recombination free of thymic and clonal selection effects, out-of-frame nonproductive sequences were analyzed. In TCRdb, the public reads were trimmed at Q25 with fastp and aligned with MiXCR, with productive beta chains retained. Rows merge per CDR3 protein into single entries with the most common DNA and genes. These V and J calls rely on TCRdb rather than the paper's analysis. For this sample the table gives about 570,000 distinct CDR3 sequences, of which over 8.5% were detected only once. Of the sample, roughly 3% falls within the top ten clones.

V is clipped by 0 bases and J by 6 bases, and the sequence between their germline boundaries is 9 bases long. Measured from the cysteine to the phenylalanine, the CDR3 is 14 residues long. Only the CDR3 part of the read is kept: 42 bases, read in frame from the first base. According to the germline V gene, CDR1 reads MNHEY and CDR2 reads SVGEGT. Every donor in the study was a healthy Caucasian. The twin cohort consisted of three pairs of female monozygotic twins, all aged about 18 to 30 years. Peripheral blood mononuclear cells were the source from which RNA for the TCR libraries was isolated. These same data were also listed under a study on yellow fever vaccine responses in identical twins. Drawing on the second study: According to the authors, in identical twins the way T cells responded to vaccination appeared partly convergent and partly personalized. In the study, vaccine-responding T cell clones were precisely tracked in identical twins.

The V and J genes are TRBV6-2 or TRBV6-3 and TRBJ2-1; no D segment can be confidently identified. Material for sequencing was PBMCs. This sequence was found in a woman aged 18-30 years in good health. The DNA is TGTGCCAGCAGTTACTCGAGAACGGCCAATGAGCAGTTCTTC. This codes for CASSYSRTANEQFF.